The rows below give T cell receptor beta chains drawn from one sample of a study of blood T cells in healthy people across ages. TCRdb analysed the 5' RACE reads with MiXCR anew, one entry per CDR3 protein. The table records about 290,000 distinct CDR3 sequences, 25% to 30% of them present only once. Material: blood. Receptors originate from a woman aged 70-85 years in good health. Each CDR3 is given with its conserved first and last residue. Each record gives: clone size, D gene, V gene, J gene, CDR3 DNA, CDR3 protein. The D gene is left open where the match is weak. Not every row has a clone size; where given, it reads once, few, many or a size class.

clone_size: few; d_call: NA; v_call: TRBV11-2; j_call: TRBJ1-1; cdr3_nt: TGTGCCAGCAGCTTAAGTATCCTCCGGGGCACTGAAGCTTTCTTT; cdr3_aa: CASSLSILRGTEAFF
clone_size: many; d_call: NA; v_call: TRBV4-2; j_call: TRBJ2-1; cdr3_nt: TGTGCCAGCAGCCAAGATGACCGTAAAACCTACAATGAGCAGTTCTTC; cdr3_aa: CASSQDDRKTYNEQFF
clone_size: NA; d_call: NA; v_call: TRBV28; j_call: TRBJ2-6; cdr3_nt: TGTGCCAGCAGTCCCCCCCTTTTAGCTGGGGCCAACGTCCTGACTTTC; cdr3_aa: CASSPPLLAGANVLTF
clone_size: NA; d_call: NA; v_call: TRBV6-5; j_call: TRBJ2-1; cdr3_nt: TGTGCCAGCAGTCAATGGTCTCACAATGAGCAGTTCTTC; cdr3_aa: CASSQWSHNEQFF
clone_size: few; d_call: TRBD2; v_call: TRBV7-2; j_call: TRBJ2-1; cdr3_nt: TGTGCCAGCAGCCCAGAGGGGGGACTAGCGGAAAATGAGCAGTTCTTC; cdr3_aa: CASSPEGGLAENEQFF
clone_size: few; d_call: TRBD2; v_call: TRBV7-2; j_call: TRBJ2-2; cdr3_nt: TGTGCCAGCAGCTTAGGGCTAGCGGGAGGGAACACCGGGGAGCTGTTTTTT; cdr3_aa: CASSLGLAGGNTGELFF
clone_size: NA; d_call: NA; v_call: TRBV10-3; j_call: TRBJ1-1; cdr3_nt: TGTGCCATCAGTGACCTCCAGGGAACTGAAGCTTTCTTT; cdr3_aa: CAISDLQGTEAFF
clone_size: NA; d_call: TRBD2; v_call: TRBV20-1; j_call: TRBJ2-7; cdr3_nt: TGCAGTGCCCCTGGACTAGCGGGCTTCAGCTCCTACGAGCAGTACTTC; cdr3_aa: CSAPGLAGFSSYEQYF
clone_size: many; d_call: NA; v_call: TRBV12-3/TRBV12-4; j_call: TRBJ1-5; cdr3_nt: TGTGCCAGCAGTTTACAGGGAGGTCAGCCCCAGCATTTT; cdr3_aa: CASSLQGGQPQHF
clone_size: few; d_call: TRBD1; v_call: TRBV10-3; j_call: TRBJ2-7; cdr3_nt: TGTGCCATCAGTGTGGGACAGGGTTTCTACGAGCAGTACTTC; cdr3_aa: CAISVGQGFYEQYF
clone_size: NA; d_call: NA; v_call: TRBV10-3; j_call: TRBJ2-1; cdr3_nt: TGTGCCATCGGACGGAGTACAAATGAGCAGTTCTTC; cdr3_aa: CAIGRSTNEQFF
clone_size: NA; d_call: NA; v_call: TRBV30; j_call: TRBJ2-2; cdr3_nt: TGTGCCTGGAGTGGTGTTTTTCACACCGGGGAGCTGTTTTTT; cdr3_aa: CAWSGVFHTGELFF
clone_size: NA; d_call: NA; v_call: TRBV7-8; j_call: TRBJ2-5; cdr3_nt: TGTGCCAGCAGCTTTCTCCGAACAGATCCTTGGGAGCAGTACTTC; cdr3_aa: CASSFLRTDPWEQYF
clone_size: few; d_call: TRBD1; v_call: TRBV5-1; j_call: TRBJ1-6; cdr3_nt: TGCGCCAGCGACAGGGCGAATTCACCCCTCCACTTT; cdr3_aa: CASDRANSPLHF
clone_size: few; d_call: NA; v_call: TRBV3-1; j_call: TRBJ1-1; cdr3_nt: TGTGCCAGCAGCCGGGGGGGGACATCTGAAGCTTTCTTT; cdr3_aa: CASSRGGTSEAFF
clone_size: NA; d_call: TRBD1; v_call: TRBV28; j_call: TRBJ1-2; cdr3_nt: TGTGCCAGCACCCCTGGGACAGGGCGAAACTATGGCTACACCTTC; cdr3_aa: CASTPGTGRNYGYTF
clone_size: NA; d_call: TRBD2; v_call: TRBV7-3; j_call: TRBJ2-1; cdr3_nt: TGTGCCAGCAGCGCCGGGGGGGCGGCCTACAATGAGCAGTTCTTC; cdr3_aa: CASSAGGAAYNEQFF
clone_size: NA; d_call: NA; v_call: TRBV18; j_call: TRBJ1-5; cdr3_nt: TGTGCCAGCCACGACAGTAGCAATCAGCCCCAGCATTTT; cdr3_aa: CASHDSSNQPQHF
clone_size: NA; d_call: TRBD2; v_call: TRBV7-2; j_call: TRBJ2-3; cdr3_nt: TGTGCCAGCAGCTTAACGACTAGCGGGAGTGCAGATACGCAGTATTTT; cdr3_aa: CASSLTTSGSADTQYF
clone_size: NA; d_call: NA; v_call: TRBV5-1; j_call: TRBJ2-7; cdr3_nt: TGCGCCAGCAGCTTGGCGACAGGAACCTACGAGCAGTACTTC; cdr3_aa: CASSLATGTYEQYF
clone_size: few; d_call: NA; v_call: TRBV18; j_call: TRBJ1-1; cdr3_nt: TGTGCCAGCTCACGAGGGGGGAACACTGAAGCTCTCTTT; cdr3_aa: CASSRGGNTEALF
clone_size: few; d_call: TRBD2; v_call: TRBV18; j_call: TRBJ2-1; cdr3_nt: TGTGCCAGCTCTTCCACGACTAGCGGGAGGGCCAATGAGCAGTTCTTC; cdr3_aa: CASSSTTSGRANEQFF
clone_size: NA; d_call: NA; v_call: TRBV9; j_call: TRBJ2-7; cdr3_nt: TGTGCCAGCAGTGGACAGTTCGCCTACGAGCAGTACTTC; cdr3_aa: CASSGQFAYEQYF
clone_size: few; d_call: TRBD2; v_call: TRBV20-1; j_call: TRBJ2-1; cdr3_nt: TGCAGTGCTAGCGGACTGGCGGGAGTTTTTAGGGCTGAGCAGTTCTTC; cdr3_aa: CSASGLAGVFRAEQFF
clone_size: NA; d_call: TRBD2; v_call: TRBV5-1; j_call: TRBJ2-5; cdr3_nt: TGCGCCAGCAGCTTGGGCCTAGCGGGGCGAGAGACCCAGTACTTC; cdr3_aa: CASSLGLAGRETQYF
clone_size: few; d_call: NA; v_call: TRBV29-1; j_call: TRBJ2-3; cdr3_nt: TGCAGCGTTTCAGATACGCAGTATTTT; cdr3_aa: CSVSDTQYF
clone_size: once; d_call: NA; v_call: TRBV2; j_call: TRBJ1-5; cdr3_nt: TGTGCCAGCCTTAGGGATTCCAATCAGCCCCAGCATTTT; cdr3_aa: CASLRDSNQPQHF
clone_size: NA; d_call: NA; v_call: TRBV4-2; j_call: TRBJ2-2; cdr3_nt: TGTGCCAGCAGCCCGCGGCAGGGAGAGACCGGGGAGCTGTTTTTT; cdr3_aa: CASSPRQGETGELFF
clone_size: NA; d_call: TRBD1; v_call: TRBV3-1; j_call: TRBJ1-2; cdr3_nt: TGTGCCAGCAGCCAACGGACAGGGGCGTATGGCTACACCTTC; cdr3_aa: CASSQRTGAYGYTF
clone_size: few; d_call: NA; v_call: TRBV29-1; j_call: TRBJ2-1; cdr3_nt: TGCAGCGTTGAATCGGTCTTATACAATGAGCAGTTCTTC; cdr3_aa: CSVESVLYNEQFF
clone_size: many; d_call: TRBD1; v_call: TRBV28; j_call: TRBJ2-1; cdr3_nt: TGTGCCAGCAGTTTAACAGGACAGGGCAGGCAGTTCTTC; cdr3_aa: CASSLTGQGRQFF
clone_size: few; d_call: NA; v_call: TRBV29-1; j_call: TRBJ2-7; cdr3_nt: TGCAGCGTTGAATCTAAGTGGGGTGGGTCCTACGAGCAGTACTTC; cdr3_aa: CSVESKWGGSYEQYF
clone_size: few; d_call: NA; v_call: TRBV7-2; j_call: TRBJ2-1; cdr3_nt: TGTGCCAGCAGCTCTCAAGGGTCCTACAATGAGCAGTTCTTC; cdr3_aa: CASSSQGSYNEQFF
clone_size: NA; d_call: TRBD1; v_call: TRBV11-2; j_call: TRBJ2-5; cdr3_nt: TGTGCCAGCAGCTTATACAGACAGGGGCGAGAGACCCAGTACTTC; cdr3_aa: CASSLYRQGRETQYF
clone_size: once; d_call: NA; v_call: TRBV12-3/TRBV12-4; j_call: TRBJ2-7; cdr3_nt: TGTGCCAGCAGTGCCCGGGACATTGGTATGGACTTC; cdr3_aa: CASSARDIGMDF